The 16 T cell receptor beta chains reported below all come from one sample, sequenced in a study of blood T cell repertoires in COVID-19. Method: immunoSEQ multiplex PCR; TCRdb's copy keeps in-frame clones and lacks some. The sample lists around 220,000 clones; 80% to 90% were seen once. Sequencing was carried out using peripheral blood. The source is a man in his thirties or forties with active or convalescent COVID-19.

The chain couples TRBV28 to TRBJ2-7; no firm D call. Germline V gives CDR1 MDHEN, CDR2 SYDVKM. The germline V and J ends were trimmed by 4 bases and 7 bases, with 11 bases remaining between them. CDR3 size: 12 residues. The CDR3 reads CASSSLPEEQYF. CDR3 bases: TGTGCCAGCAGTTCCCTCCCGGAGGAGCAGTACTTC.

The chain uses TRBV3-1 (or the pseudogene TRBV3-2) and TRBJ2-6; D may be TRBD2 (6 bases). CDR3 length: 17 residues. V lost 1 base to trimming and J lost 4 bases, with 14 bases between them. CDR1 and CDR2 from the germline V gene are LGHDT and YNNKEL (reference sequence). CDR3 coding DNA: TGTGCCAGCAGCCAAGTGGCGGGGAAGAGAGGGGCCAACGTCCTGACTTTC. Translating gives CASSQVAGKRGANVLTF.

The rearrangement joins TRBV19 to TRBJ2-3; 11 nucleotides line up with TRBD2. The CDR3 is 15 amino acids. From germline, CDR1 is LNHDA and CDR2 SQIVND (reference sequence). With V trimmed by 6 bases and J by 1 base, 3 bases remained unmatched. The CDR3 protein is CASSQTSGGTDTQYF. The CDR3 bases are TGTGCCAGTAGCCAGACTAGCGGGGGCACAGATACGCAGTATTTT. Complete variable domain (other parts from reference TRBV19 and TRBJ2-3): DGGITQSPKYLFRKEGQNVTLSCEQNLNHDAMYWYRQDPGQGLRLIYYSQIVNDFQKGDIAEGYSVSREKKESFPLTVTSAQKNPTAFYLCASSQTSGGTDTQYFGPGTRLTVL.

This clone was seen more than once but under ten times. The chain is built from TRBV7-2 and TRBJ1-2, with 11 bases aligning to TRBD1. CDR3 size: 14 residues. Germline values: CDR1 SGHTA, CDR2 FQGNSA. Trimming removed 3 bases from V and 7 bases from J; junction bases left unmatched: 4. This chain's CDR3 is CASSFGDRGSGYTF. The DNA for the CDR3 is TGTGCCAGCAGCTTTGGGGACAGGGGGTCTGGCTACACCTTC.

This clone was seen a single time. The genes are TRBV14 and TRBJ2-1; 9 positions agree with TRBD2. This CDR3 has 14 residues. Germline V gene data show CDR1 as SGHDN and CDR2 as FVKESK. Trimming at V came to 4 bases and at J to 7 bases, leaving 5 bases not matched to a gene. The CDR3, as DNA: TGTGCCAGCAGCCTAGCGGGAGTGGTAAATGAGCAGTTCTTC. Translated: CASSLAGVVNEQFF.

This clone was seen a single time. DNA of the CDR3: TGTGCCAGTACAACAGGGGGCTTCTACACCTTC. This gives the protein CASTTGGFYTF. The chain joins TRBV25-1 to TRBJ1-2; 9 bases are a match to TRBD1. V dropped 9 bases and J dropped 10; count of bases not matched to a gene: 6. The CDR3 runs to 11 residues. The germline V gene encodes CDR1 MGHDK and CDR2 SYGVNS.

The J gene is TRBJ2-7, the V gene TRBV5-4; TRBD2 aligns across 13 bases. This CDR3 region has 16 residues. Germline assignment: CDR1 SGHNT and CDR2 YYREEE (reference sequence). The V segment lost 0 bases and the J segment 0 bases; nucleotides outside the gene matches: 0. CDR3: CASSLGTSGGSYEQYF. DNA of the CDR3: TGTGCCAGCAGCTTGGGGACTAGCGGGGGCTCCTACGAGCAGTACTTC.

The chain couples TRBV6-1 to TRBJ1-1, with 10 bases fitting TRBD1. The V gene's germline CDR1 is MNHNS and CDR2 SASEGT. Germline trimming cut 5 bases from V and 7 bases from J; bases unmatched to any gene: 7. There are 14 residues in the CDR3. The CDR3 DNA is TGTGCCAGCAGTCGGGACAGGGGAGTCGGTGAAGCTTTCTTT. The encoded protein is CASSRDRGVGEAFF.

This chain links TRBV19 with TRBJ1-5, with 7 bases that match TRBD1. CDR1 is LNHDA, CDR2 SQIVND, per germline (reference sequence). CDR3 length: 15 residues. The V segment lost 3 bases and the J segment 5 bases; nucleotides outside the gene matches: 7. CDR3 sequence (DNA): TGTGCCAGTAGTATTAGGGACAGAGACCATCAGCCCCAGCATTTT. As protein: CASSIRDRDHQPQHF.

This chain joins TRBV25-1 and TRBJ2-1; 7 bases map to TRBD2. Germline CDR1 MGHDK, CDR2 SYGVNS. CDR3 length: 15 residues. The V and J ends lost 1 base and 6 bases, in that order; junction bases with no gene match: 6. The CDR3 DNA reads as TGTGCCAGCAGTGAATCGGGGGAGGGGCGCAATGAGCAGTTCTTC. This gives the protein CASSESGEGRNEQFF.

This clone was recorded only once. The chain is built from TRBV15 and TRBJ2-7; D may be TRBD2 (7 bases). The germline V gene has CDR1 LNHNV and CDR2 YYDKDF (reference sequence). The CDR3 has 14 amino acids. The ends were cut back, 7 bases at V and 2 bases at J, with 15 bases in the middle. CDR3 residues: CATTPGGEPYEQYF. In DNA, the CDR3 is TGTGCCACCACTCCGGGGGGCGAGCCCTACGAGCAGTACTTC.

The chain has TRBV10-3 and TRBJ2-7; maybe TRBD1 (6 bases). This CDR3 is built from 14 residues. The V end was cut by 5 bases, the J end by 3 bases, with 14 bases between. Germline assignment: CDR1 ENHRY and CDR2 SYGVKD. The CDR3 DNA sequence: TGTGCCATCAGTTCGACCGGGACAAACTACGAGCAGTACTTC. This gives the protein CAISSTGTNYEQYF.

This chain joins TRBV4-2 and TRBJ1-3, with D maybe TRBD1 (6 bases). CDR1 and CDR2 (germline): LGHNA, YNFKEQ. Trimming pared 3 bases from V and 3 bases from J, leaving 15 bases between. The CDR3 extends over 16 amino acids. Here the CDR3 DNA reads TGTGCCAGCAGCCAGGAGGCCGGGACACTTGGAAACACCATATATTTT. Amino acid sequence: CASSQEAGTLGNTIYF.

A remark on this clone: The same CDR3 can be traced to other DNA sequences in this sample. This chain uses TRBV6-5 with TRBJ1-2, with TRBD1 matching over 7 bases. CDR3 length equals 13 residues. The junction had 4 bases not matched to a gene; V was cut back by 5 bases and J by 4 bases. Germline assignment: CDR1 MNHEY and CDR2 SVGAGI. The CDR3 DNA sequence: TGTGCCAGCAGTAGACAGGGATCCTATGGCTACACCTTC. This sequence encodes CASSRQGSYGYTF.

This chain links TRBV5-1 with TRBJ2-1; 8 positions match TRBD1. Germline CDR1 and CDR2: SGHRS and YFSETQ. V lost 4 bases to trimming and J lost 0 bases; unmatched junction nucleotides: 3. The CDR3 is 15 residues long. The DNA for the CDR3 is TGCGCCAGCAGCCCGACAGGGGCCTCCTACAATGAGCAGTTCTTC. It is translated as CASSPTGASYNEQFF.

This clone was seen a handful of times. The genes are TRBV18 and TRBJ2-1; TRBD2 agrees at 15 bases. Germline V gene data show CDR1 as KGHSH and CDR2 as LQKENI. The CDR3 has 14 amino acids. V lost 6 bases to trimming and J lost 8 bases; unmatched junction nucleotides: 2. This CDR3 is CASSWTSGRDEQFF. CDR3 bases: TGTGCCAGCTCGTGGACTAGCGGGAGGGATGAGCAGTTCTTC.